These 24 T cell receptor beta chains came from one sample sequenced in a study of human T cells and chemical hapten exposure. Sample time point: patch test 2, 6 weeks after DPC sensitization. Treatment defined: therapeutic diphenylcyclopropenone sensitization with weekly scalp DPC. TCRdb re-called the RACE reads with MiXCR, one entry per CDR3 protein. The data hold nearly 85,000 distinct CDR3 sequences, with around a tenth observed a single time. Sample: whole blood, taken in connection with sensitization to the hapten diphenylcyclopropenone (DPC). All receptors derive from a man aged 18 to 29 with alopecia areata. Some clones in this sample may be carry-over from other donors' samples.

This clonotype showed up just a few times. The gene calls are TRBV7-3 and TRBJ2-5; 14 bases agree with TRBD2. The CDR3 contains 16 residues. The germline CDR1 and CDR2 sequences are SGHTA and FQGTGA. Trimming took 5 bases from V and 3 from J; bases not matched to a gene: 5. DNA of the CDR3: TGTGCCAGCAGCCCGACTAGCGGGGGGGTAGAAGAGACCCAGTACTTC. Translation gives CASSPTSGGVEETQYF. The whole variable domain, filled in from reference TRBV7-3 and TRBJ2-5, reads GAGVSQTPSNKVTEKGKYVELRCDPISGHTALYWYRQSLGQGPEFLIYFQGTGAADDSGLPNDRFFAVRPEGSVSTLKIQRTERGDSAVYLCASSPTSGGVEETQYFGPGTRLLVL.

This clonotype was observed at least ten times. The chain employs TRBV20-1 and TRBJ2-1, with D hard to call. Germline loops: CDR1 DFQATT, CDR2 SNEGSKA (reference sequence). The V end was cut by 7 bases, the J end by 3 bases, with 10 bases between. The CDR3 extends over 12 amino acids. CDR3 in DNA: TGCAGTGGTAAAGGCGACTACAATGAGCAGTTCTTC. Translated: CSGKGDYNEQFF.

This clonotype was found a few times. The rearrangement links TRBV6-2 or TRBV6-3 to TRBJ1-2, with unresolved D. There are 14 residues in the CDR3. Trimming pared 2 bases from V and 4 bases from J, leaving 11 bases between. Germline assignment: CDR1 MNHEY and CDR2 SVGEGT. The CDR3 region has the DNA TGTGCCAGCAGTTACGCTGGCAGGTCCTATGGCTACACCTTC. Translating it yields CASSYAGRSYGYTF.

This clonotype appeared many times. The chain couples TRBV5-1 to TRBJ2-6, with 10 bases matching TRBD1. The CDR3 covers 18 residues. Germline V lookup: CDR1 SGHRS, CDR2 YFSETQ. Trimming cost V 1 base and J 0 bases; bases outside gene matches: 4. This CDR3 reads CASSLRGQGPSGANVLTF. The CDR3 nucleotides are TGCGCCAGCAGCTTGCGGGGACAGGGGCCCTCTGGGGCCAACGTCCTGACTTTC. The whole variable domain, filled in from reference TRBV5-1 and TRBJ2-6, reads KAGVTQTPRYLIKTRGQQVTLSCSPISGHRSVSWYQQTPGQGLQFLFEYFSETQRNKGNFPGRFSGRQFSNSRSEMNVSTLELGDSALYLCASSLRGQGPSGANVLTFGAGSRLTVL.

This clonotype was found many times. V and J are TRBV6-2 or TRBV6-3 and TRBJ1-2; D unresolved. Germline V CDR1 and CDR2: MNHEY, SVGEGT. This CDR3 comprises 17 residues. Trimming cost V 6 bases and J 5 bases, with 25 bases left between them. CDR3 region: CASSTASLQRRYYGYTF. The CDR3 DNA is TGTGCCAGCAGCACCGCCTCTCTGCAGAGACGTTATTATGGCTACACCTTC.

This clonotype appeared a few times. J is TRBJ2-3 and V is TRBV7-2; no clear D gene. V lost 5 bases and J lost 3, with 9 bases in between. CDR1 and CDR2 from the germline V gene are SGHTA and FQGNSA. The CDR3 covers 13 residues. As DNA, the CDR3 is TGTGCCAGCAGCGCCCACATGACAGATACGCAGTATTTT. Residues: CASSAHMTDTQYF.

The chain couples TRBV10-3 to TRBJ1-4; 9 bases are a match to TRBD1. After removal of 5 bases from V and 0 bases from J, the junction contained 16 bases not matched to a gene. This CDR3 region has 20 residues. CDR1 is ENHRY, CDR2 SYGVKD, per germline. The CDR3 nucleotides read TGTGCCATCAGTCGACAGGGGGTAACTGCTAACCCTGCAACTAATGAAAAACTGTTTTTT. It specifies CAISRQGVTANPATNEKLFF.

This clonotype was detected many times. The chain employs TRBV7-6 and TRBJ2-1; TRBD1 is a possible D gene (6 bases). The CDR3 extends over 17 amino acids. V was shortened by 0 bases and J by 9 bases, with 21 bases between the two germline ends. Germline assignment: CDR1 SGHVS and CDR2 FNYEAQ. The CDR3 region is CASSLAVDSLGVGEQFF. The CDR3, as DNA: TGTGCCAGCAGCTTAGCGGTGGACAGCCTAGGGGTAGGTGAGCAGTTCTTC.

This clonotype was recorded many times. The chain is built from TRBV7-8 and TRBJ2-2, with D perhaps TRBD1 or TRBD2 (6 bases each). This CDR3 comprises 16 residues. Germline V CDR1 and CDR2: SGHVS, FQNEAQ. V was pared by 2 bases and J by 5 bases, with 15 bases between. CDR3 bases: TGTGCCAGCAGCTTACTAGGAGGGGGGCCTACCGGGGAGCTGTTTTTT. Translated: CASSLLGGGPTGELFF.

The chain combines TRBV28 with TRBJ2-5, with D unresolved. The CDR3 has 13 amino acids. The V gene lost 1 base and the J gene lost 1 base, with 4 bases spanning the gap. Germline V lookup: CDR1 MDHEN, CDR2 SYDVKM. The CDR3 loop is CASSLSGQETQYF. The DNA of the CDR3 is TGTGCCAGCAGTTTATCCGGCCAAGAGACCCAGTACTTC.

The chain uses TRBV7-8 and TRBJ1-1; no definite D call. The CDR3 spans 18 residues. Trimming took off 1 base at V and 1 base at J, with 19 bases between the two ends. From germline, CDR1 is SGHVS and CDR2 FQNEAQ. The CDR3, as DNA: TGTGCCAGCAGCTTAGTAAGGCAGGCGGACGTCTCGAACACTGAAGCTTTCTTT. Protein: CASSLVRQADVSNTEAFF.

Many counts were recorded for this clonotype. The rearrangement uses TRBV28 and TRBJ2-7; D gene ambiguous. The germline CDR1 and CDR2 sequences are MDHEN and SYDVKM. This CDR3 is built from 12 residues. V gave up 2 bases and J gave up 6 bases, with 8 bases separating them. CDR3 region: CASSLRQTEQYF. The CDR3 bases are TGTGCCAGCAGTTTAAGACAAACCGAGCAGTACTTC.

This clonotype was seen repeatedly, ten times or more. The chain combines TRBV12-3 or TRBV12-4 with TRBJ2-1, with D possibly matching TRBD2 (5 bases). The CDR3 totals 14 residues. Trimming shortened V by 2 bases and J by 9 bases, and 14 bases separated the two germline ends. The CDR3 DNA is TGTGCCAGCAGTTTATCCGGACTCACCAGTGAGCAGTTCTTC. It encodes CASSLSGLTSEQFF.

This clonotype has just a few counts. The chain employs TRBV6-2 or TRBV6-3 and TRBJ2-1; D not certain. The V gene's germline CDR1 is MNHEY and CDR2 SVGEGT. The CDR3 loop spans 17 amino acids. The V end lost 6 bases, the J end lost 4 bases, and 22 bases lay between the germline ends. In DNA form, the CDR3 reads TGTGCCAGCAGCCATCTCCAGATAGAAAAGTTGTACAATGAGCAGTTCTTC. Its protein is CASSHLQIEKLYNEQFF.

The CDR3 loop reads CASSLLDIVLPNTGELFF. CDR3 nucleotide sequence: TGTGCCAGCAGCTTATTGGACATCGTGCTCCCGAACACCGGGGAGCTGTTTTTT. The chain is built from TRBV7-2 and TRBJ2-2; D might be TRBD1 (5 bases). Germline V gene lookup returns CDR1 SGHTA and CDR2 FQGNSA. V gave up 2 bases and J gave up 0 bases, with 16 bases separating them. CDR3 size: 18 residues.

The V and J genes are TRBV29-1 and TRBJ1-1; no definite D call. The germline V gene encodes CDR1 SQVTM and CDR2 ANQGSEA. V was pared by 2 bases and J by 0 bases, with 10 bases between. The CDR3 spans 14 residues. The CDR3 protein is CSVENGLMNTEAFF. CDR3 DNA: TGCAGCGTTGAAAACGGCCTCATGAACACTGAAGCTTTCTTT.

The rearrangement joins TRBV7-9 to TRBJ1-1; D is undetermined. Deletions cut 0 bases from V and 1 base from J, with 9 bases between. The CDR3 has 15 amino acids. Germline V CDR1 and CDR2: SEHNR, FQNEAQ (reference sequence). CDR3 coding DNA: TGTGCCAGCAGCTTAGCCTCCCTGGGGAACACTGAAGCTTTCTTT. Translation gives CASSLASLGNTEAFF.

The sample holds a few counts of this clonotype. The J gene is TRBJ1-1, the V gene TRBV20-1, with a weak D call TRBD1 (5 bases). With 5 bases removed from V and 6 bases from J, the gap between germline ends came to 16 bases. CDR3 length: 13 residues. CDR1 and CDR2 (germline): DFQATT, SNEGSKA (reference sequence). The CDR3, as DNA: TGCAGTGCTGGCGACAGTGGAGGTGCTGAAGCTTTCTTT. It yields the protein CSAGDSGGAEAFF.

This clonotype appeared a few times. The chain has TRBV12-3 or TRBV12-4 and TRBJ1-3; D is undetermined. The V end lost 4 bases, the J end lost 4 bases, and 2 bases lay between the germline ends. The CDR3 consists of 11 residues. The CDR3 is CASSSGNTIYF. CDR3 DNA: TGTGCCAGCAGTTCCGGAAACACCATATATTTT.

V usage is TRBV9 and J usage is TRBJ2-7; D uncertain. The CDR3 runs to 13 residues. V was shortened by 3 bases and J by 0 bases, with 7 bases between the two germline ends. CDR1 is SGDLS and CDR2 is YYNGEE in the germline V gene. This CDR3 reads CASSDSSSYEQYV. CDR3 bases: TGTGCCAGCAGCGACAGTTCCTCCTACGAGCAGTACGTC.

Details on this clonotype: Germline and junction disagree at one end, which may indicate a read error. CDR3 nucleotide sequence: TGTGCCAGCAGCCCCCTGGGTCGGCTAGCGGGCTTAGATACGCAGTGTTTT. It codes for CASSPLGRLAGLDTQCF. The chain combines TRBV14 with TRBJ2-3; TRBD2 matches 8 bases. The CDR3 covers 17 residues. The germline gives CDR1 SGHDN, CDR2 FVKESK.

J is TRBJ1-4 and V is TRBV6-6; maybe TRBD1 (6 bases). CDR1 MNHNY and CDR2 SVGAGI come from the germline V gene (reference sequence). Trimming took 8 bases from V and 8 from J, leaving 18 bases between them. The CDR3 runs 14 residues. The CDR3 DNA reads TGTGCCAGCCGGTTGCAGGGGCTGGGGGAAAAACTGTTTTTT. It encodes CASRLQGLGEKLFF.

The genes are TRBV29-1 and TRBJ2-6, with 8 bases matching TRBD1. Germline assignment: CDR1 SQVTM and CDR2 ANQGSEA. V shed 3 bases, J shed 2 bases, and the junction held 12 bases outside the gene matches. The CDR3 spans 18 residues. This chain's CDR3 is CSVEAQGVGLPGANVLTF. CDR3 in DNA: TGCAGCGTTGAGGCACAGGGGGTGGGCCTCCCTGGGGCCAACGTCCTGACTTTC.

This clonotype was seen many times. This chain joins TRBV6-5 and TRBJ1-6, with TRBD1 as a possible D gene (5 bases). Germline values: CDR1 MNHEY, CDR2 SVGAGI. There are 13 residues in the CDR3. Trimming removed 4 bases at V and 7 bases at J, with 8 bases between. As DNA, the CDR3 is TGTGCCAGCAGTTCCAGACAGAATTCACCCCTCCACTTT. Translation gives CASSSRQNSPLHF.